What follows are 5 T cell receptor beta chains derived from one specimen sequenced in a study of OX40 agonist ivuxolimab in advanced cancers. Measured with immunoSEQ multiplex PCR; TCRdb has only the in-frame clones, and not every one. The sample lists around 68,000 clones; 86% were seen once. The sample in question was CD4+ or CD8+ T cells sorted from blood, obtained in a trial of the OX40 agonist ivuxolimab. These receptors all come from an adult with an advanced solid tumor such as melanoma, head and neck, liver or kidney cancer.

The chain carries TRBV2 and TRBJ2-3, with a tentative D call TRBD2 (5 bases). Trimming left V 5 bases short and J 5 bases short, with 11 bases between. CDR1 is SNHLY and CDR2 is FYNNEI in the germline V gene. The CDR3 is made up of 13 amino acids. CDR3 protein: CASSLIAKDTQYF. In DNA, the CDR3 is TGTGCCAGCAGTTTAATAGCGAAAGATACGCAGTATTTT.

The CDR3 sequence is CASSEGGRNTEAFF. The CDR3 DNA reads TGTGCCAGCAGCGAAGGGGGGAGGAACACTGAAGCTTTCTTT. The J gene is TRBJ1-1, the V gene TRBV5-6, with D tentatively TRBD1 (6 bases). The germline gives CDR1 SGHDT, CDR2 YYEEEE. The CDR3 contains 14 residues. The V and J ends lost 4 bases and 1 base respectively, with 11 bases between them.

The gene calls are TRBV23-1 and TRBJ1-2; 12 bases are a match to TRBD1. TRBV23-1 is an open reading frame, and its role is uncertain. The CDR3 runs 14 residues. V shed 8 bases and J 6 bases; nucleotides not matched to a gene: 7. The CDR3 is CASAWGDRGHGYTF. For the CDR3, the DNA is TGCGCCAGCGCGTGGGGGGACAGGGGGCATGGCTACACCTTC.

This clone came up a few times. V is TRBV4-1 and J is TRBJ1-4; D uncertain. V was trimmed by 2 bases and J by 7 bases, leaving 8 bases between them. This CDR3 contains 13 residues. In germline, CDR1 is MGHRA, CDR2 YSYEKL. The CDR3 region is CASSQLLGEKLFF. For the CDR3, the DNA is TGCGCCAGCAGCCAACTCCTGGGTGAAAAACTGTTTTTT.

CDR3 amino acids: CASSPVGERRELFF. The CDR3 nucleotides are TGTGCCAGCAGTCCCGTCGGGGAGAGGCGGGAGCTGTTTTTT. The chain combines TRBV7-3 with TRBJ2-2; possibly TRBD2 for D (5 bases). Germline-derived CDR1 and CDR2 are SGHTA and FQGTGA. Trimming removed 6 bases at V and 9 bases at J, with 17 bases between. CDR3 length equals 14 residues.